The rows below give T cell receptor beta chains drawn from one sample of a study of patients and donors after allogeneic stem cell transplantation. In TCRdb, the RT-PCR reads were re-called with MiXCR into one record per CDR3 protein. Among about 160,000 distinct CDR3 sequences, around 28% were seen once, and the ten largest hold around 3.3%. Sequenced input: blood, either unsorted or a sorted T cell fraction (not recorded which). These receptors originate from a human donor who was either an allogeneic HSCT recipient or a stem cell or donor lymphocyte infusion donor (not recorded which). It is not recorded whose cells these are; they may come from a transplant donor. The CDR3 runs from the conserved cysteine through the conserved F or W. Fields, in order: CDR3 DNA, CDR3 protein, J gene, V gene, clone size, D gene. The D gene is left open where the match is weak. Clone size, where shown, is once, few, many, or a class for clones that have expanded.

DNA: TGTGCCAGCAGCCAAGAAAGAGATTACTACAATGAGCAGTTCTTC
CDR3: CASSQERDYYNEQFF
J: TRBJ2-1
V: TRBV4-2
size: few
D: -

DNA: TGCGCCAGCAGCGGAGGTAGCGGGGGCTCCTACAATGAGCAGTTCTTC
CDR3: CASSGGSGGSYNEQFF
J: TRBJ2-1
V: TRBV5-1
size: -
D: TRBD2

DNA: TGTGCCAGCAGCAAAGTTCCGGGAGGGTCTTACGAGCAGTACTTC
CDR3: CASSKVPGGSYEQYF
J: TRBJ2-7
V: TRBV21-1
size: -
D: -

DNA: TGCAGTGTCAGGCCCGGGGTTGCCAAAAACATTCAGTACTTC
CDR3: CSVRPGVAKNIQYF
J: TRBJ2-4
V: TRBV20-1
size: -
D: -

DNA: TGCGCCAGCAGCCAAGATGGGCAGGGAGGGAATGAGCAGTTCTTC
CDR3: CASSQDGQGGNEQFF
J: TRBJ2-1
V: TRBV4-1
size: -
D: TRBD2

DNA: TGTGCCAGCAGCCATCCGAGGAGGGACACTGAAGCTTTCTTT
CDR3: CASSHPRRDTEAFF
J: TRBJ1-1
V: TRBV7-9
size: few
D: -

DNA: TGCGCCAGCAGCCAAGATCTAGGGGCCACCGGGGATGAAAAACTGTTTTTT
CDR3: CASSQDLGATGDEKLFF
J: TRBJ1-4
V: TRBV4-3
size: few
D: -

DNA: TGTGCCAGCAGCCAAGTTCGCGGAGTGCCCGACAATGAGCAGTTCTTC
CDR3: CASSQVRGVPDNEQFF
J: TRBJ2-1
V: TRBV14
size: -
D: -

DNA: TGTGCCAGCAGTGACTTCGGGTCTCAAGAGACCCAGTACTTC
CDR3: CASSDFGSQETQYF
J: TRBJ2-5
V: TRBV27
size: -
D: -

DNA: TGTGCCAGTAGTTCGAAGCTAGCGGGAAGGTACAATGAGCAGTTCTTC
CDR3: CASSSKLAGRYNEQFF
J: TRBJ2-1
V: TRBV19
size: -
D: TRBD2

DNA: TGTGCCAGCAGCGTGGGTACTGTCTCCTACGAGCAGTACTTC
CDR3: CASSVGTVSYEQYF
J: TRBJ2-7
V: TRBV9
size: few
D: -

DNA: TGTGCCAGCAGCGGTCCCAGGCCCCTAGACGGCGGGAGTAACCACGAGCAGTACTTC
CDR3: CASSGPRPLDGGSNHEQYF
J: TRBJ2-7
V: TRBV2
size: -
D: TRBD2

DNA: TGTGCCAGCTCACCGACAGGGGCGAACACTGAAGCTTTCTTT
CDR3: CASSPTGANTEAFF
J: TRBJ1-1
V: TRBV18
size: -
D: TRBD1

DNA: TGTGCCAGCAGGACAGGGGGCGAGGAGGAAAAACTGTTTTTT
CDR3: CASRTGGEEEKLFF
J: TRBJ1-4
V: TRBV7-9
size: few
D: TRBD1

DNA: TGTGCCAGCAGTTACGCGCTTAGGACGGCCTACGAGCAGTACTTC
CDR3: CASSYALRTAYEQYF
J: TRBJ2-7
V: TRBV6-5
size: few
D: -

DNA: TGTGCCAGCAGCGCCTGGGACAGGGTACACGAGCAGTACTTC
CDR3: CASSAWDRVHEQYF
J: TRBJ2-7
V: TRBV3-1
size: -
D: TRBD1

DNA: TGTGCCAGCAGCTCCGTGCGGGGGTCGAACACCGGGGAGCTGTTTTTT
CDR3: CASSSVRGSNTGELFF
J: TRBJ2-2
V: TRBV7-2
size: -
D: TRBD2

DNA: TGTGCCAGCAGTGTGTCAGGGGGGCATCAGCCCCAGCATTTT
CDR3: CASSVSGGHQPQHF
J: TRBJ1-5
V: TRBV6-1
size: many
D: TRBD1

DNA: TGTGCCACCAGTGATTCGGGTAGATCGAACACTGAAGCTTTCTTT
CDR3: CATSDSGRSNTEAFF
J: TRBJ1-1
V: TRBV24-1
size: many
D: -

DNA: TGTGCCACCAGTTTAACCTCGCGTGAAAAACTGTTTTTT
CDR3: CATSLTSREKLFF
J: TRBJ1-4
V: TRBV12-3/TRBV12-4
size: -
D: -

DNA: TGCAGTGCCAAAGACAGGGGAAGGTTAGGAGATACGCAGTATTTT
CDR3: CSAKDRGRLGDTQYF
J: TRBJ2-3
V: TRBV20-1
size: -
D: TRBD1

DNA: TGTGCCAGCAGCTCCTTTGGGCGGCTAGCCCAGGAGACCCAGTACTTC
CDR3: CASSSFGRLAQETQYF
J: TRBJ2-5
V: TRBV7-2
size: few
D: -

DNA: TGTGCCAGCAGCTTGGACAGACATTCACCCCTCCACTTT
CDR3: CASSLDRHSPLHF
J: TRBJ1-6
V: TRBV7-9
size: many
D: -

DNA: TGTGCCAGCAGCTTAGGAGAGCCCCAGCATTTT
CDR3: CASSLGEPQHF
J: TRBJ1-5
V: TRBV12-3/TRBV12-4
size: -
D: -

DNA: TGCGCCAGCAGCTTGGCCTTTGTCACGGGGACCCAGTACTTC
CDR3: CASSLAFVTGTQYF
J: TRBJ2-5
V: TRBV5-1
size: -
D: -

DNA: TGTGCCAGCAGCCAACGGGGGATCAATCAGCCCCAGCATTTT
CDR3: CASSQRGINQPQHF
J: TRBJ1-5
V: TRBV3-1
size: many
D: -

DNA: TGTGCCAGCAGCCAAGAGAAAAAGGAGAGGAGCGAGCAGTACTTC
CDR3: CASSQEKKERSEQYF
J: TRBJ2-7
V: TRBV4-2
size: -
D: -

DNA: TGTGCCAGCAGCCAACACCTCACAGATACGCAGTATTTT
CDR3: CASSQHLTDTQYF
J: TRBJ2-3
V: TRBV12-3/TRBV12-4
size: few
D: -

DNA: TGTGCCAGCAGTTTTACGGACGGGGGTGAAAAACTGTTTTTT
CDR3: CASSFTDGGEKLFF
J: TRBJ1-4
V: TRBV12-3/TRBV12-4
size: few
D: -

DNA: TGCAGTGCTAGAGATCAGCGGGCAGAGACCCAGTACTTC
CDR3: CSARDQRAETQYF
J: TRBJ2-5
V: TRBV20-1
size: few
D: -

DNA: TGTGCCAGCCCCCCGAGGACTAGCGGGCCCTCCTACGAGCAGTACTTC
CDR3: CASPPRTSGPSYEQYF
J: TRBJ2-7
V: TRBV28
size: few
D: TRBD2

DNA: TGCAGTGCTACCCGGGACAGGGGCTACGAGCAGTACTTC
CDR3: CSATRDRGYEQYF
J: TRBJ2-7
V: TRBV20-1
size: -
D: TRBD1

DNA: TGTGCCAGCAGTTCTGGGGCGGGAACCTACAATGAGCAGTTCTTC
CDR3: CASSSGAGTYNEQFF
J: TRBJ2-1
V: TRBV28
size: few
D: -

DNA: TGTGCCAGCAGCGCGACAGTCTATAATTCACCCCTCCACTTT
CDR3: CASSATVYNSPLHF
J: TRBJ1-6
V: TRBV11-2
size: few
D: -

DNA: TGTGCCAGCAGCCTGTCGACAGGACCTGAAGCTTTCTTT
CDR3: CASSLSTGPEAFF
J: TRBJ1-1
V: TRBV11-2
size: -
D: -

DNA: TGCGCCAGCAGCCAAGTGGGGCCCTTTGCAGATACGCAGTATTTT
CDR3: CASSQVGPFADTQYF
J: TRBJ2-3
V: TRBV4-3
size: -
D: -

DNA: TGCGCCAGCAGCCGGGTCCCCTGGGCCAAAAACATTCAGTACTTC
CDR3: CASSRVPWAKNIQYF
J: TRBJ2-4
V: TRBV4-1
size: -
D: -

DNA: TGTGCCAGCAGCTTAGTTCGTTGGACAGGGCCCACAGATACGCAGTATTTT
CDR3: CASSLVRWTGPTDTQYF
J: TRBJ2-3
V: TRBV11-1
size: few
D: TRBD1

DNA: TGTGCCAGCCCCAACACTGAAGCTTTCTTT
CDR3: CASPNTEAFF
J: TRBJ1-1
V: TRBV28
size: -
D: -

DNA: TGTGCCAGCAGCGTATCCGGTGTACTAGCGAAAAACATTCAGTACTTC
CDR3: CASSVSGVLAKNIQYF
J: TRBJ2-4
V: TRBV9
size: -
D: TRBD2

DNA: TGTGCCAGCAGCACCCGACTAGGCGTCTCAGATACGCAGTATTTT
CDR3: CASSTRLGVSDTQYF
J: TRBJ2-3
V: TRBV14
size: -
D: -

DNA: TGTGCCAGCAGTTACTGGGACCCCCCGAACAATGAGCAGTTCTTC
CDR3: CASSYWDPPNNEQFF
J: TRBJ2-1
V: TRBV6-2/TRBV6-3
size: -
D: -